Sequencing of this TCR beta chain was carried out in a study of blood T cell repertoires in COVID-19. Measured with immunoSEQ multiplex PCR; TCRdb has only the in-frame clones, and not every one. In the table there are more than 150,000 clones, around 80% of which are singletons. This clone occurred once. This clonotype was obtained from a man aged 25-45 years with active or convalescent COVID-19. The material sequenced was peripheral blood.

The CDR3 reads CASSPPGEGRNEQFF. Written as DNA, the CDR3 is TGTGCCAGCAGCCCCCCAGGAGAGGGCCGGAATGAGCAGTTCTTC. The chain combines TRBV7-9 with TRBJ2-1; D perhaps matches TRBD2 (5 bases). Between the trimmed V and J ends, which lost 5 bases and 7 bases, there was a span of 18 bases. This CDR3 has 15 residues. Germline values: CDR1 SEHNR, CDR2 FQNEAQ (reference sequence).